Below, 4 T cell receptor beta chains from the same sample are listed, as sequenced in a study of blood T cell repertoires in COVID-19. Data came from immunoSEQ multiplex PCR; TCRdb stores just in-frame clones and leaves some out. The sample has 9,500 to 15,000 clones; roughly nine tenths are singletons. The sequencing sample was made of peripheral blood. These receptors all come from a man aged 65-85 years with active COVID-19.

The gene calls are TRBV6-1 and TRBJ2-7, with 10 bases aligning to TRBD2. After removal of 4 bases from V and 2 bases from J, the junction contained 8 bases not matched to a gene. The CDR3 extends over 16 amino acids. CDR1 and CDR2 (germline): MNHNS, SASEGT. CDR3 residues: CASSGFSGRFTYEQYF. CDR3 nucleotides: TGTGCCAGCAGTGGGTTTAGCGGGAGGTTCACCTACGAGCAGTACTTC.

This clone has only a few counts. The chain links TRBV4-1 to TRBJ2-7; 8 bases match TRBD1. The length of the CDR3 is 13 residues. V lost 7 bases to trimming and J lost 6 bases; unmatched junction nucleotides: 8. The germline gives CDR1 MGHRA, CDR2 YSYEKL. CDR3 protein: CASTGQGEGEQYF. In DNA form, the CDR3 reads TGCGCCAGCACCGGACAGGGAGAGGGCGAGCAGTACTTC.

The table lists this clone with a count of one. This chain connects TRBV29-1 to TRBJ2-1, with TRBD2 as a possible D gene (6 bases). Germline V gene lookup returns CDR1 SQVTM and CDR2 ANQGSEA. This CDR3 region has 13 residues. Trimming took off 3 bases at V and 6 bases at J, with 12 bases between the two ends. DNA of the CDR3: TGCAGCGTTGACCGAACTAGCTCCAATGAGCAGTTCTTC. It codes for CSVDRTSSNEQFF.

The CDR3 DNA is TGTGCCAGCACGGAGGACAGGGACCAAGAGACCCAGTACTTC. As protein: CASTEDRDQETQYF. The genes are TRBV2 and TRBJ2-5, with 8 positions matching TRBD1. Losses at the gene ends were 7 bases for V and 0 bases for J; bases not matched to a gene: 4. This CDR3 has 14 residues. Per the germline V gene, CDR1 is SNHLY and CDR2 is FYNNEI.